This T cell receptor beta chain was captured in a study of T cell repertoires in cytomegalovirus infection. Study-wide results and limits: In two of eight donors, the top clonotype was HLA-C-restricted CMV-specific. Identification of carriers of CMV plus the relevant HLA was performed using cumulative public TCR beta family frequency.

TCRdb independently ran MiXCR on the reads; one entry per CDR3 protein. The sample lists more than 250,000 distinct CDR3 sequences; 25% were seen once. The CDR3 consists of 16 residues. CDR1 and CDR2 (germline): LNHDA, SQIVND (reference sequence). The germline V and J ends were trimmed by 4 bases and 1 base, with 16 bases remaining between them. For this clonotype: The target antigen is unknown.

The source of this sequence is a human donor in good health (CMV status not recorded). Some clones in this sample may be carry-over from other donors' samples. The rearrangement links TRBV19 to TRBJ1-1; no definite D call. The sample consisted of cultured PBMCs, taken from culture after CMV antigen stimulation. CDR3 sequence reads: CASSTTVGYPNTEAFF. The CDR3 nucleotides read TGTGCCAGTAGTACCACTGTAGGGTATCCGAACACTGAAGCTTTCTTT.